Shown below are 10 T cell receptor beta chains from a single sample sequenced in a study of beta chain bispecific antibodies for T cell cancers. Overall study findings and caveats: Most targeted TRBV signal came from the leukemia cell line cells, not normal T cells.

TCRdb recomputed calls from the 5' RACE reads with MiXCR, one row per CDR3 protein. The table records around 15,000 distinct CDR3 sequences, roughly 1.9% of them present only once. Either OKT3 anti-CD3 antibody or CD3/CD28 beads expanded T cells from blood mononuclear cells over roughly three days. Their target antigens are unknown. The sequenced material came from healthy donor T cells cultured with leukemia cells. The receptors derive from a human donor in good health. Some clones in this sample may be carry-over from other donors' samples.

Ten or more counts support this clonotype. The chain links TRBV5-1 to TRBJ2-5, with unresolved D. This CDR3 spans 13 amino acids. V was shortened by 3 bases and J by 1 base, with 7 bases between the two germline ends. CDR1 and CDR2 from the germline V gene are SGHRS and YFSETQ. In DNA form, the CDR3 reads TGCGCCAGCAGCTGGACCGTCCAAGAGACCCAGTACTTC. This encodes CASSWTVQETQYF.

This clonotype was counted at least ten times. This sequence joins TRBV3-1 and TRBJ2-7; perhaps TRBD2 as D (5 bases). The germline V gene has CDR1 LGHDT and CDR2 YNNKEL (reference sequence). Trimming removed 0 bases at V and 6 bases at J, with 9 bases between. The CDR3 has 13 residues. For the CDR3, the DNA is TGTGCCAGCAGCCAAGATTGGGAGACCGAGCAGTACTTC. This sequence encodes CASSQDWETEQYF.

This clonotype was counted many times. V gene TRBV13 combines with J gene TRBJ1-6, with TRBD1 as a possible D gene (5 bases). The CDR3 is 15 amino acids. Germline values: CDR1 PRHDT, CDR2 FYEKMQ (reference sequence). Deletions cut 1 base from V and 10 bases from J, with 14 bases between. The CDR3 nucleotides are TGTGCCAGCAGCTTAGCGGGGGGGATAGGATCACCCCTCCACTTT. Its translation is CASSLAGGIGSPLHF.

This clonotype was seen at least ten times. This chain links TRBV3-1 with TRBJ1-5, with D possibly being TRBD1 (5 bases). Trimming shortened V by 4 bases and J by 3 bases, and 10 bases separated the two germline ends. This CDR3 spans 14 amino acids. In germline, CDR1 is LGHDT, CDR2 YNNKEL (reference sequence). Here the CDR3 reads CASSPAGPNQPQHF. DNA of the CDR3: TGTGCCAGCAGCCCAGCAGGGCCCAATCAGCCCCAGCATTTT.

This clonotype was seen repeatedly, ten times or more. The CDR3 spells CASSLTGQGITEAFF. CDR3 bases: TGTGCCAGCAGCTTGACGGGACAGGGTATCACTGAAGCTTTCTTT. This rearrangement joins TRBV7-9 to TRBJ1-1; the match to TRBD1 covers 9 bases. V lost 3 bases to trimming and J lost 4 bases; unmatched junction nucleotides: 6. Looked up from germline, CDR1 is SEHNR and CDR2 is FQNEAQ (reference sequence). The CDR3 totals 15 residues. Variable domain in full (rest from reference TRBV7-9 and TRBJ1-1): DTGVSQNPRHKITKRGQNVTFRCDPISEHNRLYWYRQTLGQGPEFLTYFQNEAQLEKSRLLSDRFSAERPKGSFSTLEIQRTEQGDSAMYLCASSLTGQGITEAFFGQGTRLTVV.

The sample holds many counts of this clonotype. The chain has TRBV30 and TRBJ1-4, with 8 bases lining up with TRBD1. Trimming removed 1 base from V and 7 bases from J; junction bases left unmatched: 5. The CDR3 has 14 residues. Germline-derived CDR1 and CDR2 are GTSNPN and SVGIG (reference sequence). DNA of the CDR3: TGTGCCTGGAGTGAAGGACAGGGAGTTGAAAAACTGTTTTTT. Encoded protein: CAWSEGQGVEKLFF. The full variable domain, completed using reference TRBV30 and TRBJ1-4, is SQTIHQWPATLVQPVGSPLSLECTVEGTSNPNLYWYRQAAGRGLQLLFYSVGIGQISSEVPQNLSASRPQDRQFILSSKKLLLSDSGFYLCAWSEGQGVEKLFFGSGTQLSVL.

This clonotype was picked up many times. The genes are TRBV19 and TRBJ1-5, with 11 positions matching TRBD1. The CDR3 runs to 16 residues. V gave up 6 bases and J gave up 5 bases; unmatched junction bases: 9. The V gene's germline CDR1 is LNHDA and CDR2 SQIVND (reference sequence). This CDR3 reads CASRALRDRGDQPQHF. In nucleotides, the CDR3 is TGTGCCAGTAGGGCCCTCCGGGACAGGGGGGATCAGCCCCAGCATTTT.

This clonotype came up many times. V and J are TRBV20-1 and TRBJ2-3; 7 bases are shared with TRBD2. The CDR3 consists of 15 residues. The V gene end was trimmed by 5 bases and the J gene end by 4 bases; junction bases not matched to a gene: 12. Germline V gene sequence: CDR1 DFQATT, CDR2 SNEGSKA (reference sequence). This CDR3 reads CSAPHGGSRADTQYF. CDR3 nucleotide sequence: TGCAGTGCTCCCCACGGCGGGAGTAGGGCAGATACGCAGTATTTT.

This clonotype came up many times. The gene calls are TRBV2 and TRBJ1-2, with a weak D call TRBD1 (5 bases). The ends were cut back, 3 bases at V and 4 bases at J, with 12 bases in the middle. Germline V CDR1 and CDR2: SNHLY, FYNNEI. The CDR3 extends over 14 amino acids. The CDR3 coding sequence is TGTGCCAGCAGTGACTCGGGGCCGGCCTATGGCTACACCTTC. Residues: CASSDSGPAYGYTF.

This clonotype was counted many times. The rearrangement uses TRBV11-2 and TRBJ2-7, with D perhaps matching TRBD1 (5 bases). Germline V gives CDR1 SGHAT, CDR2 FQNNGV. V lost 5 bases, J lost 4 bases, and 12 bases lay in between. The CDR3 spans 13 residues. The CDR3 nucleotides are TGTGCCAGCAGCGGGGCGTTGGAATACGAGCAGTACTTC. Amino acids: CASSGALEYEQYF.